This entry lists 13 T cell receptor beta chains sequenced from one sample in a study of blood T cell repertoires in COVID-19. TCRdb keeps only in-frame clones here, not all; method: immunoSEQ multiplex PCR. The sample contains about 110,000 clones, less than 85% of which appear only once. The specimen sequenced was peripheral blood. The receptors here all came from a human donor in a cohort sampled during active or convalescent COVID-19.

The gene calls are TRBV4-3 and TRBJ2-1, with 7 bases aligning to TRBD1. Per germline, CDR1 LGHNA and CDR2 YSLEER. The ends lost 3 bases at V and 6 bases at J; junction bases unmatched: 5. CDR3 length: 14 amino acids. Here the CDR3 DNA reads TGCGCCAGCAGCCAGGGGGACAGCCGCAATGAGCAGTTCTTC. Encoded protein: CASSQGDSRNEQFF.

The chain has TRBV12-3 or TRBV12-4 and TRBJ1-2, with D possibly matching TRBD1 (5 bases). Trimming took off 6 bases at V and 6 bases at J, with 14 bases between the two ends. This CDR3 has 13 amino acids. The CDR3 bases are TGTGCCAGCAGCCCCTGGCAGGGCGATGGCTACACCTTC. This sequence encodes CASSPWQGDGYTF.

This clone showed up just once. The chain employs TRBV7-2 and TRBJ1-3; 8 bases are shared with TRBD1. Germline V gives CDR1 SGHTA, CDR2 FQGNSA. J lost 2 bases, V lost 2 bases, and 11 bases had no gene match. The CDR3 has 18 amino acids. The CDR3 DNA reads TGTGCCAGCAGCTTAATAGCCCAGGGGGCATCCCCTGGAAACACCATATATTTT. Translation gives CASSLIAQGASPGNTIYF.

This clone was found a few times. The V and J genes are TRBV4-1 and TRBJ1-1, with D possibly being TRBD1 (6 bases). The CDR3 covers 16 residues. Germline lookup yields CDR1 MGHRA and CDR2 YSYEKL. Trimming shortened V by 3 bases and J by 0 bases, and 14 bases separated the two germline ends. The CDR3 loop is CASSQGPGDMNTEAFF. CDR3 nucleotides: TGCGCCAGCAGCCAGGGGCCAGGGGACATGAACACTGAAGCTTTCTTT.

The chain combines TRBV27 with TRBJ2-7; D remains unclear. The ends were cut back, 6 bases at V and 4 bases at J, with 16 bases in the middle. Germline loops: CDR1 MNHEY, CDR2 SMNVEV (reference sequence). This CDR3 comprises 14 residues. The CDR3 DNA reads TGTGCCAGCAGCAATTACCCTAACTCTTACGAGCAGTACTTC. It yields the protein CASSNYPNSYEQYF.

The sample holds one count of this clone. The V and J genes are TRBV25-1 and TRBJ1-2, with 8 bases identical to TRBD1. J gave up 5 bases and V 0 bases, and 2 bases lay outside the gene matches. Germline V gene lookup returns CDR1 MGHDK and CDR2 SYGVNS. This CDR3 spans 14 amino acids. Here the CDR3 DNA reads TGTGCCAGCAGTGAATATCAGGGGGCATATGGCTACACCTTC. Translation gives CASSEYQGAYGYTF.

The genes are TRBV5-1 and TRBJ1-3; 7 positions match TRBD1. CDR3 length equals 14 residues. Germline V lookup: CDR1 SGHRS, CDR2 YFSETQ. V was clipped by 1 base and J by 2 bases; unmatched bases: 0. The CDR3 region has the DNA TGCGCCAGCAGCTTGCAGGGGGCTGGAAACACCATATATTTT. It specifies CASSLQGAGNTIYF. The variable domain in full, completed from reference TRBV5-1 and TRBJ1-3, reads KAGVTQTPRYLIKTRGQQVTLSCSPISGHRSVSWYQQTPGQGLQFLFEYFSETQRNKGNFPGRFSGRQFSNSRSEMNVSTLELGDSALYLCASSLQGAGNTIYFGEGSWLTVV.

The rearrangement links TRBV11-3 to TRBJ2-2; D remains unclear. The CDR3 is 13 amino acids. Trimming cost V 5 bases and J 7 bases, with 11 bases left between them. Germline V CDR1 and CDR2: SGHNT, YENEEA. The CDR3 here is CASSDNVVGELFF. The CDR3 DNA is TGTGCCAGCAGCGACAATGTCGTCGGGGAGCTGTTTTTT.

The table lists this clone with a count of one. The chain combines TRBV11-3 with TRBJ2-3, with D hard to call. The V and J ends lost 3 bases and 0 bases respectively, with 10 bases between them. This CDR3 is 15 amino acids long. CDR1 and CDR2 (germline): SGHNT, YENEEA. The CDR3 sequence is CASSLGASSTDTQYF. Here the CDR3 DNA reads TGTGCCAGCAGCTTGGGCGCTTCTAGCACAGATACGCAGTATTTT.

The chain recombines TRBV19 with TRBJ2-7, with a possible D match to TRBD1 (6 bases). V gave up 3 bases and J gave up 2 bases, with 11 bases separating them. Germline CDR1 reads LNHDA; CDR2 reads SQIVND (reference sequence). This CDR3 has 14 residues. CDR3 sequence (DNA): TGTGCCAGTAGTATCAACAGGGCGGCCTACGAGCAGTACTTC. It codes for CASSINRAAYEQYF. Using reference TRBV19 and TRBJ2-7 for the parts outside the CDR3, the full variable domain is DGGITQSPKYLFRKEGQNVTLSCEQNLNHDAMYWYRQDPGQGLRLIYYSQIVNDFQKGDIAEGYSVSREKKESFPLTVTSAQKNPTAFYLCASSINRAAYEQYFGPGTRLTVT.

The genes are TRBV10-3 and TRBJ1-6, with 8 bases identical to TRBD1. Per the germline V gene, CDR1 is ENHRY and CDR2 is SYGVKD. J was trimmed by 14 bases and V by 2 bases; bases with no gene match: 8. The CDR3 is 14 amino acids. CDR3 in DNA: TGTGCCATCAGTGAGGCAGGGGGCCGGGAGGCCCTCCACTTT. Amino acid sequence: CAISEAGGREALHF.

This clone was seen only once. A read error may produce the germline difference seen at one junction end. The gene calls are TRBV12-5 and TRBJ1-1; D unresolved. Germline V lookup: CDR1 LGHNT, CDR2 FRNRAP. There are 9 residues in the CDR3. The CDR3 sequence: CASGWPLQF. The CDR3 nucleotides read TGTGCTAGTGGTTGGCCTCTTCAGTTT.

The gene calls are TRBV7-8 and TRBJ2-1; TRBD1 matches 7 bases. Per the germline V gene, CDR1 is SGHVS and CDR2 is FQNEAQ. CDR3 length equals 18 residues. V was clipped by 2 bases and J by 6 bases; unmatched bases: 16. The DNA of the CDR3 is TGTGCCAGCAGCTTATCCACAGGGGTTCTTTATCATGGCAATGAGCAGTTCTTC. Residues: CASSLSTGVLYHGNEQFF.